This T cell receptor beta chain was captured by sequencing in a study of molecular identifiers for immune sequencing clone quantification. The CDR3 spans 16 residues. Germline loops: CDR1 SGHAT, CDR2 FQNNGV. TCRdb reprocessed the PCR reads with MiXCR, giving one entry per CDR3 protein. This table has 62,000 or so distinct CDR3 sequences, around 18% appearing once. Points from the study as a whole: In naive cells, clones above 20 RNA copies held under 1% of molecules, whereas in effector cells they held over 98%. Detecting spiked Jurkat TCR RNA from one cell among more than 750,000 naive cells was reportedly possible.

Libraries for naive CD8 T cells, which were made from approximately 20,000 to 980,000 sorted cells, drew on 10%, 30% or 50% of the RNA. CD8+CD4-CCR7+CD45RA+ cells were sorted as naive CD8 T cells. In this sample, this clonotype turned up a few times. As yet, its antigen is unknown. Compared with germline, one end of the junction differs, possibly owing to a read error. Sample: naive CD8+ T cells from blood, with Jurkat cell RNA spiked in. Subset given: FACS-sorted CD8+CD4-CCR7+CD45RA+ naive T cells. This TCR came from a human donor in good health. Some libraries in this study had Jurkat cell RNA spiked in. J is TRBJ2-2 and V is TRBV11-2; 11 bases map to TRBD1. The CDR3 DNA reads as TGTGCCAGCAGCCGAAGTCGGACAGGGGGCACCGGGGAGCTATTTTTT. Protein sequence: CASSRSRTGGTGELFF.